Each of the 15 T cell receptor beta chains below was sequenced from the same sample in a study of blood T cell repertoires in COVID-19 (dated by TCRdb to 2020 to 2021). The library came from the immunoSEQ multiplex PCR assay. This immuneACCESS table, as held by TCRdb, lists in-frame sequences with V and J called but not all clones. Of the missing ones, under half trace to an unresolved V gene in checked studies; the others have no known cause. The sample profile shows some 290,000 clones; around nine tenths of them were found once. The ten largest clonotypes hold roughly 12% of the sample. The material sequenced was peripheral blood. These receptors were obtained from a woman aged 25-40 years with COVID-19, enrolled during active disease.

The J gene is TRBJ1-1, the V gene TRBV6-5; 7 positions agree with TRBD1. V lost 6 bases to trimming and J lost 7 bases; unmatched junction nucleotides: 5. This CDR3 has 12 residues. Looked up from germline, CDR1 is MNHEY and CDR2 is SVGAGI. The CDR3 DNA reads as TGTGCCAGCAGGTCTTGGGACAGTGAAGCTTTCTTT. This encodes CASRSWDSEAFF.

The V call is TRBV6-5, the J call TRBJ1-2; no clear D. Germline V gene data show CDR1 as MNHEY and CDR2 as SVGAGI. This CDR3 region has 13 residues. V lost 3 bases to trimming and J lost 7 bases, with 12 bases between them. CDR3 sequence (DNA): TGTGCCAGCAGTTATGAGAGGGCAGGTGGCTACACCTTC. Its translation: CASSYERAGGYTF.

The chain couples TRBV5-5 to TRBJ1-2, with unresolved D. The CDR3 extends over 16 amino acids. Germline V gene data show CDR1 as SGHKS and CDR2 as YYEKEE (reference sequence). Between the trimmed V and J ends, which lost 0 bases and 4 bases, there was a span of 16 bases. Here the CDR3 DNA reads TGTGCCAGCAGCTTGGCTGAGGAGGGCAGCATCTATGGCTACACCTTC. Translation: CASSLAEEGSIYGYTF.

J is TRBJ2-5 and V is TRBV6-1; possible D gene TRBD2, 6 bases. The CDR3 runs 14 residues. The germline V gene has CDR1 MNHNS and CDR2 SASEGT. V was shortened by 2 bases and J by 3 bases, with 10 bases between the two germline ends. CDR3 amino acids: CASSERAGKETQYF. CDR3 sequence (DNA): TGTGCCAGCAGTGAAAGGGCGGGAAAAGAGACCCAGTACTTC.

The J gene is TRBJ2-4, the V gene TRBV9, with D possibly TRBD1 on 5 matching bases. Trimming removed 4 bases from V and 6 bases from J, with 14 bases in between. The CDR3 has 14 residues. CDR1 and CDR2 (germline): SGDLS, YYNGEE. DNA for the CDR3: TGTGCCAGCAGCCCCCTAGGGGATTTAAACATTCAGTACTTC. This encodes CASSPLGDLNIQYF.

This chain uses TRBV9 with TRBJ1-2; 7 bases fit TRBD1. CDR3 size: 15 residues. CDR1 is SGDLS and CDR2 is YYNGEE in the germline V gene. V gave up 4 bases and J gave up 4 bases; unmatched junction bases: 10. The CDR3 spells CASSPRQGLGYGYTF. The CDR3 DNA follows: TGTGCCAGCAGCCCGAGACAGGGCTTGGGCTATGGCTACACCTTC.

The V and J genes are TRBV15 and TRBJ2-2; perhaps TRBD1 as D (6 bases). In germline, CDR1 is LNHNV, CDR2 YYDKDF (reference sequence). V lost 1 base, J lost 7 bases, and 13 bases lay in between. The CDR3 consists of 15 residues. The CDR3 region is CATSRGWQGNGELFF. The CDR3 DNA reads TGTGCCACCAGCAGAGGTTGGCAGGGGAACGGGGAGCTGTTTTTT.

The chain combines TRBV30 with TRBJ1-2, with D possibly being TRBD1 (5 bases). Germline CDR1 reads GTSNPN; CDR2 reads SVGIG (reference sequence). V lost 3 bases and J lost 1, with 12 bases in between. There are 14 residues in the CDR3. The CDR3 nucleotides are TGTGCCTGGAGCCCGACAGAGATTAACTATGGCTACACCTTC. Translated, it gives CAWSPTEINYGYTF.

This chain links TRBV5-1 with TRBJ2-3; TRBD2 agrees at 8 bases. The CDR3 contains 16 residues. Germline assignment: CDR1 SGHRS and CDR2 YFSETQ. V shed 4 bases, J shed 2 bases, and the junction held 9 bases outside the gene matches. This CDR3 reads CASSQLSGSDTDTQYF. Written as DNA, the CDR3 is TGCGCCAGCAGCCAATTAAGCGGGAGCGACACAGATACGCAGTATTTT.

This rearrangement joins TRBV28 to TRBJ2-7; 8 bases line up with TRBD2. This CDR3 has 14 amino acids. Germline V gene sequence: CDR1 MDHEN, CDR2 SYDVKM. V gave up 4 bases and J gave up 4 bases; unmatched junction bases: 6. The CDR3 loop is CASSSPGLVYEQYF. The CDR3 bases are TGTGCCAGCAGTTCCCCGGGACTAGTATACGAGCAGTACTTC.

This chain connects TRBV11-2 to TRBJ2-7; D gene uncertain. Germline V gene sequence: CDR1 SGHAT, CDR2 FQNNGV. The CDR3 runs to 13 residues. V dropped 3 bases and J dropped 2 bases, with 8 bases sitting between them. This CDR3 reads CASSLSSAYEQYF. The CDR3 nucleotides read TGTGCCAGCAGCTTGTCCAGCGCCTACGAGCAGTACTTC. Variable domain in full (rest from reference TRBV11-2 and TRBJ2-7): EAGVAQSPRYKIIEKRQSVAFWCNPISGHATLYWYQQILGQGPKLLIQFQNNGVVDDSQLPKDRFSAERLKGVDSTLKIQPAKLEDSAVYLCASSLSSAYEQYFGPGTRLTVT.

This clone appeared a single time. The rearrangement links TRBV6-2 or TRBV6-3 to TRBJ2-7, with no clear D. Germline CDR1 MNHEY, CDR2 SVGEGT. The CDR3 runs 13 residues. V dropped 0 bases and J dropped 2 bases, with 5 bases sitting between them. The CDR3 DNA is TGTGCCAGCAGTTACTCACTAACCTACGAGCAGTACTTC. Protein sequence: CASSYSLTYEQYF.

J is TRBJ1-6 and V is TRBV30; D uncertain. Looked up from germline, CDR1 is GTSNPN and CDR2 is SVGIG (reference sequence). This CDR3 is built from 12 residues. With 5 bases removed from V and 17 bases from J, the gap between germline ends came to 19 bases. CDR3 in DNA: TGTGCCTGGTGCCCCGGTTCAGGTCCCTTCCACTTT. This codes for CAWCPGSGPFHF. Full variable domain (outside the CDR3, taken from reference TRBV30 and TRBJ1-6): SQTIHQWPATLVQPVGSPLSLECTVEGTSNPNLYWYRQAAGRGLQLLFYSVGIGQISSEVPQNLSASRPQDRQFILSSKKLLLSDSGFYLCAWCPGSGPFHFGNGTRLTVT.

CDR3 sequence (DNA): TGCAGCGGGCTAGCGGGAGGTATCTATGAGCAGTTCTTC. It codes for CSGLAGGIYEQFF. This chain links TRBV29-1 with TRBJ2-1; 11 bases match TRBD2. Germline lookup yields CDR1 SQVTM and CDR2 ANQGSEA. This CDR3 is built from 13 residues. V was clipped by 7 bases and J by 8 bases; unmatched bases: 7.

The chain couples TRBV6-5 to TRBJ2-5; possibly TRBD2 for D (6 bases). Germline V CDR1 and CDR2: MNHEY, SVGAGI. V was cut by 2 bases and J by 5 bases, with 12 bases left in between. The CDR3 consists of 14 residues. CDR3 in DNA: TGTGCCAGCAGTTACGTCGGAGGGGCGGAGACCCAGTACTTC. This codes for CASSYVGGAETQYF.